A single sample gave rise to the 32 T cell receptor beta chains below, sequenced in a study of monozygotic twins with inflammatory bowel disease. TCRdb reprocessed the 5' RACE reads, keeping one entry per CDR3 protein, no DNA. The sample includes fewer than 400,000 distinct CDR3 sequences. Sequences were obtained from blood. These receptors were obtained from a human donor with ulcerative colitis or Crohn's disease, or a healthy co-twin of an affected twin (not recorded which).

The rearrangement uses TRBV18 and TRBJ1-1; TCRdb outputs TRBD1, but without DNA this stays unchecked. The CDR3 sequence is 16 residues long. Germline CDR1 KGHSH, CDR2 LQKENI. The CDR3: CASSPRSGGAVTEAFF. Full variable domain (remainder filled in from reference TRBV18 and TRBJ1-1): NAGVMQNPRHLVRRRGQEARLRCSPMKGHSHVYWYRQLPEEGLKFMVYLQKENIIDESGMPKERFSAEFPKEGPSILRIQQVVRGDSAAYFCASSPRSGGAVTEAFFGQGTRLTVV.

The chain links TRBV20-1 to TRBJ2-2. The CDR3 is 12 residues long. Germline CDR1 is DFQATT and CDR2 is SNEGSKA (reference sequence). The CDR3 region is CSACNWGGELFF.

The chain combines TRBV23-1 with TRBJ2-6; the D call from TCRdb, TRBD1, cannot be confirmed without DNA. Being an ORF, TRBV23-1 has a function that is uncertain. The CDR3 spans 21 residues. The CDR3 sequence: CASSQSAPLKPAGSGANVLTF.

The chain combines TRBV7-2 with TRBJ2-5; TCRdb's D gene call, TRBD1, goes unchecked for lack of DNA. This CDR3 spans 13 amino acids. Looked up from germline, CDR1 is SGHTA and CDR2 is FQGNSA. CDR3 amino acids: CASSSGTRKTQYF.

The V and J genes are TRBV7-8 and TRBJ2-2. The CDR3 length is 15 residues. Germline V CDR1 and CDR2: SGHVS, FQNEAQ. The chain's CDR3 is CASSLGGVGTGELFF.

The chain links TRBV20-1 to TRBJ2-1; TCRdb's D gene call, TRBD2, goes unchecked for lack of DNA. Germline V gene data show CDR1 as DFQATT and CDR2 as SNEGSKA (reference sequence). This CDR3 comprises 18 residues. CDR3 amino acids: CSARPASGRRPSYNEQFF.

The genes are TRBV19 and TRBJ2-7. CDR3 length: 14 residues. Per the germline V gene, CDR1 is LNHDA and CDR2 is SQIVND (reference sequence). The CDR3 spells CASSMIVGPYEQYF.

V usage is TRBV7-2 and J usage is TRBJ1-1. Germline values: CDR1 SGHTA, CDR2 FQGNSA. CDR3 length: 12 residues. The CDR3 reads CASSLVRRRAFF. Full variable domain (outside the CDR3, taken from reference TRBV7-2 and TRBJ1-1): GAGVSQSPSNKVTEKGKDVELRCDPISGHTALYWYRQSLGQGLEFLIYFQGNSAPDKSGLPSDRFSAERTGGSVSTLTIQRTQQEDSAVYLCASSLVRRRAFFGQGTRLTVV.

This sequence joins TRBV12-3 or TRBV12-4 and TRBJ1-5; the D gene TCRdb calls, TRBD1, cannot be checked with no DNA. The CDR3 runs 15 residues. The CDR3 loop is CASRNRDPGNQPQHF.

The CDR3 region is CASSLLDTNQPQHF. The rearrangement links TRBV12-3 or TRBV12-4 to TRBJ1-5; the D call from TCRdb, TRBD1, cannot be confirmed without DNA. The CDR3 is 14 amino acids.

This chain joins TRBV9 and TRBJ2-1; TCRdb lists TRBD2, though no DNA is available to test this call. The CDR3 has 12 residues. CDR1 and CDR2 from the germline V gene are SGDLS and YYNGEE. The CDR3 spells CASSVDGLATFF.

The chain carries TRBV6-1 and TRBJ2-5; TCRdb's D call, TRBD1, is unchecked because there is no DNA. The CDR3 consists of 13 residues. Germline CDR1 is MNHNS and CDR2 is SASEGT. CDR3 in amino acids: CASRGVERETQYF.

This rearrangement joins TRBV7-2 to TRBJ2-5. CDR3 length: 12 residues. Germline lookup yields CDR1 SGHTA and CDR2 FQGNSA. The CDR3 protein is CASSLIQETQYF. The complete variable domain, with remaining parts taken from reference TRBV7-2 and TRBJ2-5, reads GAGVSQSPSNKVTEKGKDVELRCDPISGHTALYWYRQSLGQGLEFLIYFQGNSAPDKSGLPSDRFSAERTGGSVSTLTIQRTQQEDSAVYLCASSLIQETQYFGPGTRLLVL.

The chain uses TRBV5-1 and TRBJ2-1. The CDR3 contains 14 residues. CDR1 SGHRS and CDR2 YFSETQ come from the germline V gene. The CDR3: CASPLKSSYNEQFF.

This rearrangement joins TRBV7-6 to TRBJ2-7. Germline CDR1 SGHVS, CDR2 FNYEAQ. This CDR3 has 14 amino acids. CDR3 residues: CASSLIEISYEQYF.

The rearrangement joins TRBV6-5 to TRBJ1-2. The CDR3 runs to 13 residues. Germline-derived CDR1 and CDR2 are MNHEY and SVGAGI. The CDR3 reads CASTRWGLRGYTF.

The chain employs TRBV5-1 and TRBJ1-1; TCRdb outputs TRBD1, but without DNA this stays unchecked. Germline CDR1 SGHRS, CDR2 YFSETQ. The CDR3 has 15 residues. CDR3: CASSQTGTMNTEAFF.

The V gene is TRBV5-1, the J gene TRBJ2-3; TCRdb indicates TRBD2, and absent DNA this call remains unverified. CDR3 length: 16 residues. Germline values: CDR1 SGHRS, CDR2 YFSETQ. CDR3 sequence reads: CASSLETSGGTDTQYF.

The CDR3 region is CASSQEEHSNQPQHF. The chain carries TRBV4-3 and TRBJ1-5. Germline V gene lookup returns CDR1 LGHNA and CDR2 YSLEER. This CDR3 is 15 amino acids long.

This rearrangement joins TRBV20-1 to TRBJ2-1; the TCRdb call, TRBD2, lacks DNA for checking. Germline loops: CDR1 DFQATT, CDR2 SNEGSKA (reference sequence). This CDR3 contains 14 residues. The CDR3 protein is CSATSGTHYNEQFF.

The rearrangement joins TRBV7-6 to TRBJ2-1; TCRdb picks TRBD2, but there is no DNA to check that call. This CDR3 spans 15 amino acids. Germline CDR1 SGHVS, CDR2 FNYEAQ. CDR3 region: CASSRRAFSYNEQFF. The variable domain in full, completed from reference TRBV7-6 and TRBJ2-1, reads GAGVSQSPRYKVTKRGQDVALRCDPISGHVSLYWYRQALGQGPEFLTYFNYEAQQDKSGLPNDRFSAERPEGSISTLTIQRTEQRDSAMYRCASSRRAFSYNEQFFGPGTRLTVL.

The chain links TRBV12-3 or TRBV12-4 to TRBJ2-1; absent DNA, TCRdb's TRBD1 call cannot be checked. This CDR3 has 15 amino acids. CDR3: CASRVAGGRYNEQIF.

The rearrangement links TRBV18 to TRBJ2-1; lacking DNA, the TRBD2 call made by TCRdb goes unchecked. Per the germline V gene, CDR1 is KGHSH and CDR2 is LQKENI. The CDR3 has 15 residues. The CDR3: CASSPGLVGFNEQFF.

This chain's CDR3 is CASSPRALVPYNEQFF. The chain carries TRBV7-2 and TRBJ2-1; the D gene TCRdb calls, TRBD2, cannot be checked with no DNA. The CDR3 is 16 residues long. Germline CDR1 and CDR2: SGHTA and FQGNSA.

The rearrangement joins TRBV5-1 to TRBJ2-7; TCRdb selects TRBD1, and the lack of DNA leaves this call unchecked. CDR1 and CDR2 from the germline V gene are SGHRS and YFSETQ. The CDR3 covers 14 residues. CDR3: CASSLRRDSYEQYF. The entire variable domain, with the rest obtained from reference TRBV5-1 and TRBJ2-7, is as follows: KAGVTQTPRYLIKTRGQQVTLSCSPISGHRSVSWYQQTPGQGLQFLFEYFSETQRNKGNFPGRFSGRQFSNSRSEMNVSTLELGDSALYLCASSLRRDSYEQYFGPGTRLTVT.

V usage is TRBV10-3 and J usage is TRBJ2-7; TCRdb outputs TRBD2, but without DNA this stays unchecked. Germline CDR1 reads ENHRY; CDR2 reads SYGVKD. The CDR3 sequence is 13 residues long. The CDR3 spells CAISEPRGYEQYF.

The chain carries TRBV20-1 and TRBJ2-1; the D call of TRBD1 rests on TCRdb alone, since no DNA is present to check it. This CDR3 has 12 residues. Germline assignment: CDR1 DFQATT and CDR2 SNEGSKA (reference sequence). The CDR3 loop is CSAGDNHNEQFF.

V and J are TRBV9 and TRBJ2-7. The germline gives CDR1 SGDLS, CDR2 YYNGEE. The CDR3 sequence is 13 residues long. The CDR3 here is CASSVDGTYEQYF.

The chain employs TRBV6-2 or TRBV6-3 and TRBJ2-7; no DNA is available, so the TRBD2 call from TCRdb remains unchecked. CDR3 length: 14 amino acids. The V gene's germline CDR1 is MNHEY and CDR2 SVGEGT. The CDR3 sequence is CASTKLAGTGEQYF.

The chain has TRBV7-9 and TRBJ2-5; TCRdb returns TRBD2, unconfirmable since there is no DNA. Germline CDR1 SEHNR, CDR2 FQNEAQ (reference sequence). The CDR3 is 14 amino acids. This CDR3 reads CASSPGLAWETQYF.

The chain recombines TRBV25-1 with TRBJ2-5. Germline lookup yields CDR1 MGHDK and CDR2 SYGVNS. The CDR3 loop spans 13 amino acids. The CDR3 here is CASSEYLQETQYF.

CDR3 region: CSARVQTGSNQPQHF. The chain links TRBV20-1 to TRBJ1-5; no DNA is available, so the TRBD1 call from TCRdb remains unchecked. The CDR3 extends over 15 amino acids. The germline V gene has CDR1 DFQATT and CDR2 SNEGSKA (reference sequence).